This T cell receptor beta chain was recovered during a study of T cell changes during pregnancy in multiple sclerosis. TCRdb keeps only in-frame clones here, not all; method: immunoSEQ multiplex PCR. Among about 33,000 clones listed, over 80% were seen once. CDR3 length: 16 residues. Trimming shortened V by 3 bases and J by 0 bases, and 13 bases separated the two germline ends. In germline, CDR1 is SNHLY, CDR2 FYNNEI. The chain employs TRBV2 and TRBJ2-3; TRBD1 is a possible D gene (5 bases). The specimen sequenced was PBMCs (not recorded whether the cells were cultured). The origin of this receptor is a female donor with multiple sclerosis, enrolled in a pregnancy study. CDR3 bases: TGTGCCAGCAGTGAGTTTCCTAACAGGAGCACAGATACGCAGTATTTT. Translated: CASSEFPNRSTDTQYF.